This T cell receptor beta chain comes out of a study of T cell changes during pregnancy in multiple sclerosis. Measured with immunoSEQ multiplex PCR; TCRdb has only the in-frame clones, and not every one. The data hold around 50,000 clones, with roughly nine tenths observed a single time. Germline CDR1 is LNHDA and CDR2 is SQIVND (reference sequence). Trimming took 7 bases from V and 0 from J, leaving 10 bases between them. This CDR3 is 15 amino acids long. The chain couples TRBV19 to TRBJ2-6; the D is unclear. This sequence originates from a female donor with multiple sclerosis, enrolled in a pregnancy study. Sequencing was performed on CD8+ T cells from peripheral blood mononuclear cells, taken in the second trimester of pregnancy. The CDR3 region has the DNA TGTGCCAGTAACATCCCCCGCTCTGGGGCCAACGTCCTGACTTTC. Translation: CASNIPRSGANVLTF.